This TCR beta chain was found in a study of patients and donors after allogeneic stem cell transplantation. Via MiXCR, TCRdb re-called the RT-PCR reads, giving one row per CDR3 protein. Of approximately 150,000 distinct CDR3 sequences listed, 30% are singletons. This clonotype was observed a single time. The V end was cut by 0 bases, the J end by 6 bases, with 18 bases between. CDR1 is DFQATT and CDR2 is SNEGSKA in the germline V gene (reference sequence). The CDR3 has 16 residues. The chain has TRBV20-1 and TRBJ2-1; D is perhaps TRBD1 or TRBD2 (5 bases each). Sequencing used blood, either unsorted or a sorted T cell fraction (not recorded which). This TCR was sampled from a human donor who was either an allogeneic HSCT recipient or a stem cell or donor lymphocyte infusion donor (not recorded which). It is not recorded whose cells these are; they may come from a transplant donor. CDR3 in DNA: TGCAGTGCTAGAGAGCAAGTAGGGACCTTCTTCAATGAGCAGTTCTTC. Its protein product is CSAREQVGTFFNEQFF.